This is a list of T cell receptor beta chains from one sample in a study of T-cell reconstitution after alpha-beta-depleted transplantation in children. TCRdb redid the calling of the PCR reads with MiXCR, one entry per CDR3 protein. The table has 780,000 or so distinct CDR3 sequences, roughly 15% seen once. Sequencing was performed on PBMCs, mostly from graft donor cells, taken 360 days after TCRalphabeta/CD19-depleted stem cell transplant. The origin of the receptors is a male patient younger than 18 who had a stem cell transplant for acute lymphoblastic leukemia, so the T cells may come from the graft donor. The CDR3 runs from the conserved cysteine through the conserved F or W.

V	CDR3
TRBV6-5	CASSYLGTGNEQYF
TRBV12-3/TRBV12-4	CASSLQLRPSGNTIYF
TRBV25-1	CASNRGYEQYF
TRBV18	CASSPLRTGQETQYF
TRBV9	CASSVRGLAGSSYNEQFF
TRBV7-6	CASSQTGGRDEQYF
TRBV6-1	CASSEGTDGNTEAFF
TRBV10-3	CAITPTESPYEQYF
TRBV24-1	CATSDLRTGADTQYF
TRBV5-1	CASSWGTSGLADTQYF
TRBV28	CASSFPGLDSTDTQYF
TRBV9	CASSLSGGFYNEQFF
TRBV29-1	CSVEHGNNYGYTF
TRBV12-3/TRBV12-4	CAALRGVYNEQFF
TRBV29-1	CSVWGEKLFF
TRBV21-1	CASSKFREPPYEQYF
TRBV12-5	CASGGRRTSYEQYF
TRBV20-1	CSAPKQGGEKLFF
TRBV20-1	CSASGPYEQYF
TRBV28	CASSSPMVSEQYF
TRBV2	CASSDNRETEKLFF
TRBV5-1	CASSYGTEETQYF
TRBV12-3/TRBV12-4	CASSLDRTTSLEETQYF
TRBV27	CASRPRGRGDTEAFF
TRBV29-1	CSVEDLGKGNQPQHF
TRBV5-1	CASSVGHSSSYEQYF
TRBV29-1	CSVLYRDSFYNEQFF
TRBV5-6	CASSFSRGEQFF
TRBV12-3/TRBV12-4	CASSRSGTASWEQYF
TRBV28	CATTVEGFYEQFF
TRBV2	CASSPDRGVPGELFF
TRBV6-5	CASSYTSGVISGANVLTF
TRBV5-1	CASSLDLGATNEKLFF
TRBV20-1	CSARLSGLAVYNEQFF
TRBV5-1	CASSLSGGWTKNIQYF
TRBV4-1	CASSPRDSVYEQYF
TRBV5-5	CASSLKGEGDTQYF
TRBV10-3	CATDGGAGFSYEQYF
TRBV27	CASSLTVGSLVF
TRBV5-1	CASSPGTSGMNNEQFF
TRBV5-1	CASSFVWGGTGNVYEQYF
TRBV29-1	CSVEAGAYNEQFF
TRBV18	CASSPPRARDTEQFF
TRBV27	CASSLDIYNEQFF
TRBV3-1	CASSLTTGAKNIQYF
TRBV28	CASSFPGSSYNSPLHF
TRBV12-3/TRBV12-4	CASSLDLRFQYF
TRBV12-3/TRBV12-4	CASSLDTLLDTEAFF
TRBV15	CATSRGVSGRSDTQYF
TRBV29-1	CSVEQRGALAGELFF
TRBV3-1	CASSQGLNRPDPYEQYF
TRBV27	CASSRPGLAENTGELFF
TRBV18	CASSPNRENIQYF
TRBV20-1	CSATSDPTEAFF
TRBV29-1	CSVRQGFYEQYF
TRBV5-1	CASSLGGASDEQYF